This TCR beta chain appears in the sequencing data of a study of cytomegalovirus exposure and HLA in healthy donors. Study-level information: Early released data comprised approximately 85 million unique TCRs from HLA-typed donors.

Study-wide results and caveats: Cytomegalovirus-associated TCR beta chains were listed, numbering more than 150. The Asian-associated ancestry cluster reportedly had fewer N-insertions than the roughly 720-donor mean in a later analysis. Through in vitro validation, a few CMV-associated chains were shown to be specific for CMV antigens.

Comment on this clone: Its cognate antigen is unknown.

Germline CDR1 is SQVTM and CDR2 is ANQGSEA. With V trimmed by 5 bases and J by 4 bases, 3 bases remained unmatched. The CDR3 consists of 13 residues. The primer mix had 60 Vbeta and 13 Jbeta primers. Only in-frame clones appear in the TCRdb table, and some are missing; sequencing was by immunoSEQ multiplex PCR. Its clone listing holds 150,000 to 200,000 clones. The chain is built from TRBV29-1 and TRBJ2-7, with 12 bases identical to TRBD1. Sequencing was performed on PBMCs. This receptor was identified in an older woman in good health and CMV-seronegative. This CDR3 reads CSVMGQGAYEQYF. CDR3 bases: TGCAGCGTTATGGGACAGGGGGCTTACGAGCAGTACTTC.